This entry lists 11 T cell receptor beta chains sequenced from one sample in a study of CD8+ T cells in alopecia areata. Reverse transcription of extracted RNA yielded cDNA, which provided the sequencing template. Sequenced by immunoSEQ multiplex PCR; TCRdb stores in-frame clones only, minus some. Here the sample spans about 120,000 clones, roughly 50% being singletons. Treatment indicated: oral pan-JAK inhibitor, 5-10 mg twice daily. The sample here was CD8+ T cells sorted from blood, taken at week 24, from a patient treated with tofacitinib. These receptors all stem from a human donor with alopecia areata.

J is TRBJ2-5 and V is TRBV28; D perhaps matches TRBD2 (5 bases). The CDR3 is made up of 12 amino acids. Trimming removed 2 bases from V and 5 bases from J, with 6 bases in between. In germline, CDR1 is MDHEN, CDR2 SYDVKM. Written as DNA, the CDR3 is TGTGCCAGCAGTTTACCGGGGGAGACCCAGTACTTC. Amino acids: CASSLPGETQYF.

The chain combines TRBV5-4 with TRBJ2-2; a weak D match, TRBD2 (5 bases). The germline V and J ends were trimmed by 8 bases and 1 base, with 15 bases remaining between them. CDR3 length equals 15 residues. Germline-derived CDR1 and CDR2 are SGHNT and YYREEE (reference sequence). The CDR3 coding sequence is TGTGCCAGTGCGAGTAAAGGGAGGAACACCGGGGAGCTGTTTTTT. Its translation: CASASKGRNTGELFF.

J is TRBJ1-1 and V is TRBV7-4; a weak D match, TRBD1 (5 bases). Trimming removed 5 bases at V and 10 bases at J, with 11 bases between. The CDR3 runs 11 residues. Looked up from germline, CDR1 is SGHVT and CDR2 is SQSDAQ. The CDR3 here is CASSGAGRAFF. The CDR3 region has the DNA TGTGCCAGCAGCGGGGCCGGTAGAGCTTTCTTT. Drawing the rest from reference TRBV7-4 and TRBJ1-1, the complete variable domain is GAGVSQSPRYKVAKRGRDVALRCDSISGHVTLYWYRQTLGQGSEVLTYSQSDAQRDKSGRPSGRFSAERPERSVSTLKIQRTEQGDSAVYLCASSGAGRAFFGQGTRLTVV.

V usage is TRBV30 and J usage is TRBJ1-5; a weak D match, TRBD1 (5 bases). This CDR3 comprises 19 residues. Per germline, CDR1 GTSNPN and CDR2 SVGIG (reference sequence). Trimming cost V 2 bases and J 2 bases, with 25 bases left between them. CDR3 DNA: TGTGCCTGGAGTCACCCCGGGACCCAAGTTTACGTTGGCAATCAGCCCCAGCATTTT. Translation: CAWSHPGTQVYVGNQPQHF.

V is TRBV30 and J is TRBJ2-7, with D maybe TRBD1 (6 bases). This CDR3 has 14 amino acids. Per the germline V gene, CDR1 is GTSNPN and CDR2 is SVGIG (reference sequence). V shed 2 bases and J shed 7 bases, with 18 bases lying between them. The CDR3 DNA reads as TGTGCCTGGAGTAAGAGAGGGGGTGGGCGGGAGCAGTACTTC. Its protein product is CAWSKRGGGREQYF.

This chain uses TRBV7-8 with TRBJ2-7; D unresolved. This CDR3 comprises 14 residues. CDR1 and CDR2 (germline): SGHVS, FQNEAQ. Trimming cost V 0 bases and J 1 base, with 7 bases left between them. CDR3 DNA sequence: TGTGCCAGCAGCTTAGCTGGCTCGTCCTACGAGCAGTACTTC. Translation: CASSLAGSSYEQYF.

The chain couples TRBV9 to TRBJ1-2, with D perhaps matching TRBD1 (5 bases). The CDR3 contains 12 residues. V lost 3 bases to trimming and J lost 5 bases, with 8 bases between them. The germline V gene has CDR1 SGDLS and CDR2 YYNGEE. CDR3 coding DNA: TGTGCCAGCAGCGCGACAGATTATGGCTACACCTTC. This sequence encodes CASSATDYGYTF.

The chain uses TRBV7-2 and TRBJ1-2; D not certain. CDR1 is SGHTA and CDR2 is FQGNSA in the germline V gene. Trimming removed 5 bases from V and 2 bases from J, with 12 bases in between. The CDR3 loop spans 14 amino acids. CDR3 in amino acids: CASSPPDWNYGYTF. The DNA for the CDR3 is TGTGCCAGCAGCCCGCCTGACTGGAACTATGGCTACACCTTC.

This clone was detected only once. The CDR3 does not end in the conserved phenylalanine or tryptophan, so this is likely a read error. In nucleotides, the CDR3 is TGTGCCTGGGTTGACAGGGGTGAGAACACTGAAGCTTTCCTT. It specifies CAWVDRGENTEAFL. The chain links TRBV30 to TRBJ1-1; 8 bases are a match to TRBD1. V trimming: 5 bases; J trimming: 1 base; junction bases outside the gene matches: 6. The CDR3 loop spans 14 amino acids. Germline V gives CDR1 GTSNPN, CDR2 SVGIG (reference sequence).

Of note for this clone: Given a far larger clone just one base away, this is likely a sequencing read error. The chain carries TRBV6-1 and TRBJ2-6, with D unresolved. The CDR3 length is 15 residues. Germline values: CDR1 MNHNS, CDR2 SASEGT. Trimming cost V 1 base and J 0 bases, with 4 bases left between them. The CDR3 protein is CASSEGGSGANVLTF. CDR3 nucleotides: TGTGCCAGCAGTGAAGGGGGCTCTGGGGCCAACGTCCTGACTTTC.

This clone was detected a few times. This chain links TRBV4-1 with TRBJ2-3, with D possibly being TRBD1 (6 bases). Germline V lookup: CDR1 MGHRA, CDR2 YSYEKL. CDR3 length: 15 residues. The germline V and J ends were trimmed by 1 base and 2 bases, with 10 bases remaining between them. The CDR3 DNA reads TGCGCCAGCAGCCAAGGGACAGCTTACACAGATACGCAGTATTTT. This translates into CASSQGTAYTDTQYF.